These 22 T cell receptor beta chains originate from one sample sequenced in a study of shared clonotypes between healthy human individuals. Clones were sequenced by immunoSEQ multiplex PCR, and TCRdb holds only the in-frame ones, with some missing. This sample has 2.3 million or so clones, with about 92% found just once. Sequencing was performed on naive CD4+ T cells from PBMCs. Noted subset: CD45RA+ positively selected. The receptors derive from a man aged 18 to 35 in good health. Some clones in this sample may be carry-over from other donors' samples.

For the CDR3, the DNA is TGTGCCAGCAGCTTAGCACCCCCTCCCTACAATGAGCAGTTCTTC. This sequence encodes CASSLAPPPYNEQFF. The chain carries TRBV11-2 and TRBJ2-1; no clear D gene. V dropped 1 base and J dropped 2 bases, with 9 bases sitting between them. The length of the CDR3 is 15 residues. Germline values: CDR1 SGHAT, CDR2 FQNNGV.

The rearrangement joins TRBV28 to TRBJ2-5, with D unclear. CDR3 length equals 11 residues. V lost 6 bases and J lost 5, with 7 bases in between. The germline CDR1 and CDR2 sequences are MDHEN and SYDVKM. Here the CDR3 reads CASSRPETQYF. CDR3 bases: TGTGCCAGCAGCCGACCCGAGACCCAGTACTTC.

This clone was seen only once. CDR3 in amino acids: CASSSLPQGRLYEQYF. CDR3 in DNA: TGTGCCAGCAGCTCATTGCCCCAGGGGAGACTTTACGAGCAGTACTTC. The chain employs TRBV7-2 and TRBJ2-7; a weak D match, TRBD1 (6 bases). The CDR3 is 16 residues long. V dropped 4 bases and J dropped 4 bases, with 20 bases sitting between them. Germline V gene data show CDR1 as SGHTA and CDR2 as FQGNSA.

Comments on this clone: Other DNA sequences in this sample translate to the same CDR3. This chain links TRBV5-1 with TRBJ1-1, with D tentatively TRBD1 (5 bases). The V and J ends lost 0 bases and 3 bases respectively, with 12 bases between them. The CDR3 contains 15 residues. Germline-derived CDR1 and CDR2 are SGHRS and YFSETQ. The DNA for the CDR3 is TGCGCCAGCAGCTTGGTGGGCCAGGGTGACACTGAAGCTTTCTTT. It is translated as CASSLVGQGDTEAFF.

The table lists this clone with a count of one. The chain combines TRBV18 with TRBJ2-1, with D hard to call. Between the trimmed V and J ends, which lost 1 base and 9 bases, there was a span of 7 bases. CDR3 length equals 12 residues. Looked up from germline, CDR1 is KGHSH and CDR2 is LQKENI. CDR3 DNA: TGTGCCAGCTCACCACGCAGGACTGAGCAGTTCTTC. Its protein is CASSPRRTEQFF.

As regards this clone: In the same sample, other DNA sequences code for this CDR3. The J gene is TRBJ1-5, the V gene TRBV28; no firm D call. Germline CDR1 is MDHEN and CDR2 is SYDVKM. Trimming removed 5 bases at V and 3 bases at J, with 5 bases between. CDR3 length equals 12 residues. The CDR3 is CASSLLNQPQHF. The CDR3 bases are TGTGCCAGCAGTCTGCTCAATCAGCCCCAGCATTTT.

This chain connects TRBV30 to TRBJ2-3, with D unresolved. CDR1 and CDR2 (germline): GTSNPN, SVGIG (reference sequence). The V end lost 4 bases, the J end lost 0 bases, and 2 bases lay between the germline ends. This CDR3 has 11 residues. The CDR3 DNA sequence: TGTGCCTGGAAAAGCACAGATACGCAGTATTTT. It is translated as CAWKSTDTQYF.

This chain links TRBV4-3 with TRBJ1-4; 9 positions match TRBD1. With 1 base clipped from V and 7 bases from J, the junction kept 7 bases outside the gene matches. Germline V lookup: CDR1 LGHNA, CDR2 YSLEER. The CDR3 extends over 16 amino acids. CDR3 DNA: TGCGCCAGCAGCCAAGCCCCAGGACAGGGGACTGAAAAACTGTTTTTT. Translating gives CASSQAPGQGTEKLFF.

This rearrangement joins TRBV5-5 to TRBJ1-2; D is unclear. V was trimmed by 0 bases and J by 8 bases, leaving 14 bases between them. The CDR3 extends over 14 amino acids. CDR1 is SGHKS, CDR2 YYEKEE, per germline (reference sequence). The CDR3: CASSLAAGMSGYTF. DNA of the CDR3: TGTGCCAGCAGCTTGGCCGCGGGGATGAGCGGCTACACCTTC.

The V call is TRBV27, the J call TRBJ1-2, with no clear D. The CDR3 extends over 14 amino acids. Trimming took 6 bases from V and 4 from J, leaving 15 bases between them. In germline, CDR1 is MNHEY, CDR2 SMNVEV (reference sequence). The CDR3 protein is CASRGSTAGYGYTF. CDR3 DNA sequence: TGTGCCAGCAGAGGAAGTACAGCCGGCTATGGCTACACCTTC.

V gene TRBV7-2 combines with J gene TRBJ1-1; TRBD1 matches at 9 bases. From germline, CDR1 is SGHTA and CDR2 FQGNSA. CDR3 length: 13 residues. J was trimmed by 11 bases and V by 5 bases; bases with no gene match: 9. The CDR3: CASSQNRGQEAFF. CDR3 nucleotide sequence: TGTGCCAGCAGCCAGAACAGGGGGCAAGAGGCTTTCTTT.

V is TRBV7-2 and J is TRBJ2-1, with 8 bases fitting TRBD2. Germline CDR1 and CDR2: SGHTA and FQGNSA. J was trimmed by 8 bases and V by 4 bases; bases with no gene match: 13. The CDR3 has 16 amino acids. The DNA of the CDR3 is TGTGCCAGCAGCTCCCGACTAAGCGGGAGCGGCCATGAGCAGTTCTTC. It encodes CASSSRLSGSGHEQFF.

This chain connects TRBV28 to TRBJ2-5; D is perhaps TRBD2 (8 bases). CDR3 size: 16 residues. Trimming cost V 7 bases and J 0 bases, with 18 bases left between them. Germline V gene lookup returns CDR1 MDHEN and CDR2 SYDVKM. CDR3 amino acids: CASNLAGRGYQETQYF. The CDR3 DNA reads TGTGCCAGCAACCTAGCGGGCAGGGGGTACCAAGAGACCCAGTACTTC.

The table lists this clone with a few counts. The rearrangement joins TRBV10-2 to TRBJ1-5; D gene unclear. V was shortened by 7 bases and J by 9 bases, with 16 bases between the two germline ends. The V gene's germline CDR1 is WSHSY and CDR2 SAAADI. The CDR3 is 13 amino acids. CDR3 nucleotide sequence: TGCGCCAGCACCACTGCGGGTGGGTCGCCCCAGCATTTT. It codes for CASTTAGGSPQHF.

The chain is built from TRBV5-1 and TRBJ2-7; 11 bases are shared with TRBD2. Unmatched junction bases numbered 7, after V lost 3 bases and J lost 2 bases. Germline V gene data show CDR1 as SGHRS and CDR2 as YFSETQ. CDR3 length: 16 residues. CDR3 protein: CASSYLAGGSTYEQYF. The CDR3 DNA reads as TGCGCCAGCAGCTACCTAGCGGGAGGCTCTACCTACGAGCAGTACTTC.

The rearrangement uses TRBV29-1 and TRBJ1-1; TRBD1 matches at 7 bases. Germline V lookup: CDR1 SQVTM, CDR2 ANQGSEA. CDR3 size: 13 residues. The J segment lost 6 bases and the V segment lost 7 bases, leaving 11 bases of the junction unmatched. The CDR3 reads CSAGTAQAPEAFF. CDR3 sequence (DNA): TGCAGCGCTGGGACAGCCCAAGCCCCTGAAGCTTTCTTT.

The chain links TRBV19 to TRBJ2-1, with 9 nucleotides matching TRBD1. Germline V gene data show CDR1 as LNHDA and CDR2 as SQIVND (reference sequence). After removal of 4 bases from V and 6 bases from J, the junction contained 7 bases not matched to a gene. The CDR3 is 15 amino acids. The CDR3 is CASSTPATGGNEQFF. The CDR3 region has the DNA TGTGCCAGTAGTACCCCCGCGACAGGGGGCAATGAGCAGTTCTTC.

V is TRBV5-1 and J is TRBJ2-7; 7 bases fit TRBD1. Germline V lookup: CDR1 SGHRS, CDR2 YFSETQ. Unmatched junction bases numbered 8, after V lost 2 bases and J lost 0 bases. This CDR3 has 16 residues. The CDR3 spells CASSLKSGQHSYEQYF. The DNA for the CDR3 is TGCGCCAGCAGCTTAAAGTCGGGACAGCACTCCTACGAGCAGTACTTC.

This chain links TRBV6-1 with TRBJ2-3; either TRBD1 or TRBD2 may fit D (5 bases each). CDR1 MNHNS and CDR2 SASEGT come from the germline V gene. This CDR3 contains 15 residues. Trimming cost V 7 bases and J 0 bases, with 14 bases left between them. CDR3 protein: CASIRDAYSTDTQYF. The CDR3 nucleotides read TGTGCCAGCATTAGGGACGCCTATAGCACAGATACGCAGTATTTT.

About this clone: Other DNA variants within this sample encode the same CDR3. The chain employs TRBV5-1 and TRBJ1-3, with D unresolved. The CDR3 sequence is 15 residues long. Germline loops: CDR1 SGHRS, CDR2 YFSETQ. Between the trimmed V and J ends, which lost 5 bases and 0 bases, there was a span of 12 bases. CDR3 bases: TGCGCCAGCAGTCCTAGGGTTTCCTCTGGAAACACCATATATTTT. It encodes CASSPRVSSGNTIYF.

This sequence joins TRBV29-1 and TRBJ2-3; D may be TRBD1 or TRBD2 (6 bases each). CDR1 is SQVTM and CDR2 is ANQGSEA in the germline V gene. The CDR3 covers 15 residues. V was trimmed by 6 bases and J by 0 bases, leaving 16 bases between them. The CDR3 is CSVAGTPKSTDTQYF. As DNA, the CDR3 is TGCAGCGTGGCGGGGACACCTAAGAGCACAGATACGCAGTATTTT.

The genes are TRBV6-6 and TRBJ2-7; the D gene is possibly TRBD2 (5 bases). Trimming removed 8 bases at V and 2 bases at J, with 16 bases between. This CDR3 region has 14 residues. Per germline, CDR1 MNHNY and CDR2 SVGAGI (reference sequence). The CDR3 region has the DNA TGTGCCAGCGGCCCGACTAACCGACCCTACGAGCAGTACTTC. It yields the protein CASGPTNRPYEQYF.